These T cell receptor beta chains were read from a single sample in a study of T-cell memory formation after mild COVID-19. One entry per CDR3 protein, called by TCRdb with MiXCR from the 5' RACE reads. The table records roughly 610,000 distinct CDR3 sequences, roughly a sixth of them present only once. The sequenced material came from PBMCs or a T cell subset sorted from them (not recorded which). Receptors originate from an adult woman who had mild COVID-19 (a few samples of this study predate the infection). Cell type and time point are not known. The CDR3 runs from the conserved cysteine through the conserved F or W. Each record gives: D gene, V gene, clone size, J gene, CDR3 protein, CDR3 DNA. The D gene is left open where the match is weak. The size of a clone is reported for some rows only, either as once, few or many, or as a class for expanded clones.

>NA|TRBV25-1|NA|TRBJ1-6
CASSNSYDSPLHF
TGTGCCAGCAGTAACAGCTATGATTCACCCCTCCACTTT
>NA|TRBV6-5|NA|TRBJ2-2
CASSYSTGNTGELFF
TGTGCCAGCAGTTACTCGACAGGGAACACCGGGGAGCTGTTTTTT
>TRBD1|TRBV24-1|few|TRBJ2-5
CATNDRGDQETQYF
TGTGCCACCAACGACAGGGGGGACCAAGAGACCCAGTACTTC
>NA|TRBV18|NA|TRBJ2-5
CASSPPMEGGTQYF
TGTGCCAGCTCACCACCGATGGAAGGTGGGACCCAGTACTTC
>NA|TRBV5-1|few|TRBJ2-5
CATGEGGVQETQYF
TGCGCCACAGGGGAGGGCGGAGTCCAAGAGACCCAGTACTTC
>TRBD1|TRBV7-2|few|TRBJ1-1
CASSLELGTGEAFF
TGTGCCAGCAGCTTAGAATTAGGGACAGGGGAAGCTTTCTTT
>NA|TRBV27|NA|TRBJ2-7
CASSIIPGGAYEQYF
TGTGCCAGCAGTATCATCCCCGGGGGCGCCTACGAGCAGTACTTC
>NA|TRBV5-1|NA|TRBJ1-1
CASSLALADPPRTEAFF
TGCGCCAGCAGCTTGGCTCTGGCGGACCCACCGAGGACTGAAGCTTTCTTT
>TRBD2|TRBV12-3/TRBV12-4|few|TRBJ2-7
CASSWRRAGAYEQYF
TGTGCCAGCAGTTGGAGGCGGGCGGGAGCCTACGAGCAGTACTTC
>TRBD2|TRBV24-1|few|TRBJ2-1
CATSGLAGGRSYNEQFF
TGTGCCACCAGCGGACTAGCGGGAGGGCGCTCCTACAATGAGCAGTTCTTC
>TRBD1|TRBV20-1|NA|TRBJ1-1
CSAGDRETAEAFF
TGCAGTGCTGGGGACAGGGAAACGGCTGAAGCTTTCTTT
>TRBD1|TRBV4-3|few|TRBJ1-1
CASSQETGQGSDEAFF
TGCGCCAGCAGCCAAGAAACGGGACAGGGGAGCGATGAAGCTTTCTTT
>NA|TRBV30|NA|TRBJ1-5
CAWSTLNQPQHF
TGTGCCTGGAGTACCCTTAATCAGCCCCAGCATTTT
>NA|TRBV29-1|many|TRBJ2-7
CSVEDPSASSYEQYF
TGCAGCGTTGAAGATCCTAGCGCGAGCTCCTACGAGCAGTACTTC
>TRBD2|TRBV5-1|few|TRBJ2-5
CASSSYGTSAQETQYF
TGCGCCAGCAGCAGCTACGGGACTAGCGCCCAAGAGACCCAGTACTTC
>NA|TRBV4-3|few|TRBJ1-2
CASSHKVSEYGYTF
TGCGCCAGCAGCCACAAGGTCTCCGAGTATGGCTACACCTTC
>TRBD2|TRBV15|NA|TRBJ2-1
CATSRDIASGSSYNEQFF
TGTGCCACCAGCAGAGATATTGCTAGCGGTAGCTCCTACAATGAGCAGTTCTTC
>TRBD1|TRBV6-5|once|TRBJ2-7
CASTIHPTGGKSYEQYF
TGTGCCAGCACGATCCACCCAACAGGGGGCAAATCCTACGAGCAGTACTTC
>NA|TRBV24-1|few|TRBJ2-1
CATAGRPYNEQFF
TGTGCCACGGCAGGCCGGCCTTACAATGAGCAGTTCTTC
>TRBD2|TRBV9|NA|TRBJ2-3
CASSVDIAGVGTDTQYF
TGTGCCAGCAGCGTAGACATAGCGGGAGTCGGCACAGATACGCAGTATTTT
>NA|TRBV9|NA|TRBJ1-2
CASSSPARGFFYGYTF
TGTGCCAGCAGCTCCCCCGCCAGGGGATTCTTCTATGGCTACACCTTC
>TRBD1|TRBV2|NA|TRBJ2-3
CATGQGTADTQYF
TGTGCCACGGGACAGGGTACCGCAGATACGCAGTATTTT
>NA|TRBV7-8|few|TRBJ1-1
CASSPRDGVINTEAFF
TGTGCCAGCAGCCCGAGGGACGGAGTCATAAACACTGAAGCTTTCTTT
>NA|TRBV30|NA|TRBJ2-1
CAWDRGTSSYNEQFF
TGTGCCTGGGACAGAGGGACCAGCTCCTACAATGAGCAGTTCTTC
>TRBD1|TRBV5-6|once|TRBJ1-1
CASSTVDRGIPEAFF
TGTGCCAGCAGTACAGTCGACAGGGGGATCCCTGAAGCTTTCTTT
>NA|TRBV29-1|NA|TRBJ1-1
CSVRTGKRADTEAFF
TGCAGCGTTCGCACAGGGAAGAGGGCTGACACTGAAGCTTTCTTT
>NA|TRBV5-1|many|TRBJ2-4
CASSLGTAKNIQYF
TGCGCCAGCAGCTTGGGGACAGCCAAAAACATTCAGTACTTC
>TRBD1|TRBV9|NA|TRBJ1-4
CASSVDRGGEKLFF
TGTGCCAGCAGCGTAGACAGGGGCGGTGAAAAACTGTTTTTT
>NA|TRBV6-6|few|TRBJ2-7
CASSYDGRQYF
TGTGCCAGCAGTTACGACGGACGGCAGTACTTC